This T cell receptor beta chain is from a study of T cell repertoires in cytomegalovirus infection. CDR1 SGHVS and CDR2 FQNEAQ come from the germline V gene. Unmatched junction bases numbered 11, after V lost 5 bases and J lost 5 bases. The CDR3 sequence is 15 residues long. This clonotype has at least ten counts. Its antigen is unknown. TCRdb recomputed calls from the reads with MiXCR, one row per CDR3 protein. The data show around 770,000 distinct CDR3 sequences, about 28% seen once. Specimen: cultured CD8+ T cells from PBMCs, collected from culture after CMV antigen stimulation. The chain carries TRBV7-8 and TRBJ2-7; TRBD2 matches 8 bases. The TCR was taken from a human donor in good health (CMV status not recorded). Some clones in this sample may be carry-over from other donors' samples. The CDR3 spells CASSPRPGLANEQYF. Here the CDR3 DNA reads TGTGCCAGCAGCCCCCGACCCGGACTAGCCAACGAGCAGTACTTC.